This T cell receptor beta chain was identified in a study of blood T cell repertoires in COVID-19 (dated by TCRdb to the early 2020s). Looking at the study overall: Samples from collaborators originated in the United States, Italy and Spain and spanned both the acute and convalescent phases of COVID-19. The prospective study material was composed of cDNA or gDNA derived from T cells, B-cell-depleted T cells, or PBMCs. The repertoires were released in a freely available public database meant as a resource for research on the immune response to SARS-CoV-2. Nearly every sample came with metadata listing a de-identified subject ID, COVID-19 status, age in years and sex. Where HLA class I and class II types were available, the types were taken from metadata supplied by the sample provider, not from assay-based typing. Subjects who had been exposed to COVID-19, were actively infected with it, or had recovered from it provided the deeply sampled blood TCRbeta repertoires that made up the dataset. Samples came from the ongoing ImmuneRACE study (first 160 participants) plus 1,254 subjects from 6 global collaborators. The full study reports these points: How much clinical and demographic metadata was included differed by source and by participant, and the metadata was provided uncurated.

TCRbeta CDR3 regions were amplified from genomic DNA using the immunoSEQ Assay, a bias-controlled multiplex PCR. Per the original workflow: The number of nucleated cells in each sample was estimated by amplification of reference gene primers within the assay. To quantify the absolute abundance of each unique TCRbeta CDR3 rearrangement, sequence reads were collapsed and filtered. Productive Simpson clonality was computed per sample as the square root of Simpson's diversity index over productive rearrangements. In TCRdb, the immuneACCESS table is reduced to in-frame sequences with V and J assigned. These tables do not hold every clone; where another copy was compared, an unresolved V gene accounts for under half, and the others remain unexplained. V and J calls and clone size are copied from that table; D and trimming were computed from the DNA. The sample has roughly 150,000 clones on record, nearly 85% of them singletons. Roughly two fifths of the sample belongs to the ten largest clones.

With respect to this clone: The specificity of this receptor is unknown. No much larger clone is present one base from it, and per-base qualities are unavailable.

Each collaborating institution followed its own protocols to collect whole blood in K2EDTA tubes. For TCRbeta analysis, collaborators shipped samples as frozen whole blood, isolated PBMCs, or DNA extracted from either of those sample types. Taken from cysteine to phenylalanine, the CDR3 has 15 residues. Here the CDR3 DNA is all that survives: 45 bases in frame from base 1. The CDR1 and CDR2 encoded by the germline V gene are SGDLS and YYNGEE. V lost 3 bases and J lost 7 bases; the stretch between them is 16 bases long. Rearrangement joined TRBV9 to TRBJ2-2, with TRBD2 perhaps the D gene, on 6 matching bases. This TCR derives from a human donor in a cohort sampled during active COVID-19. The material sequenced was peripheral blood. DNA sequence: TGTGCCAGCAGCGCTAATAGCGGAACAGGCGGGGAGCTGTTTTTT. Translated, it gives CASSANSGTGGELFF.